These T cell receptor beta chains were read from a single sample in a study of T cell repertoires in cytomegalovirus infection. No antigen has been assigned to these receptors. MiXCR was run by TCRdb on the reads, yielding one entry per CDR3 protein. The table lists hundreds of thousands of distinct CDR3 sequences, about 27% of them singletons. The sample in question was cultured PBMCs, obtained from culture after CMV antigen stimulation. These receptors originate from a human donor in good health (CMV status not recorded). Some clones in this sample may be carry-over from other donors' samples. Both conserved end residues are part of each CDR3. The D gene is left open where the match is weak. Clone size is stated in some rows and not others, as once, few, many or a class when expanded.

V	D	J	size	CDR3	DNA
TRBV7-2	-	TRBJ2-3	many	CASSLYWTADTDTQYF	TGTGCCAGCAGCTTATATTGGACAGCTGACACAGATACGCAGTATTTT
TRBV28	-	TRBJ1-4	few	CASRSGGINEKLFF	TGTGCCAGCAGAAGTGGGGGCATTAATGAAAAACTGTTTTTT
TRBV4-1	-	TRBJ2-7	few	CASSQDGGTYEQYF	TGCGCCAGCAGCCAAGATGGAGGGACCTACGAGCAGTACTTC
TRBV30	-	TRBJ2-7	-	CAWSVGEGTYEQYF	TGTGCCTGGAGTGTAGGTGAGGGGACCTACGAGCAGTACTTC
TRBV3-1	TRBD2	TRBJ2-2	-	CASGGGAYTGELFF	TGTGCCAGCGGGGGGGGAGCATACACCGGGGAGCTGTTTTTT
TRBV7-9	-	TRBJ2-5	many	CASSVLSLQETQYF	TGTGCCAGCAGCGTCCTATCGCTCCAAGAGACCCAGTACTTC
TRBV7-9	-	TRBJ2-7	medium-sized	CASSLPIRDRGSYEQYF	TGTGCCAGCAGCCTCCCTATCCGCGACAGAGGATCCTACGAGCAGTACTTC
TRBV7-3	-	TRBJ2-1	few	CASGASDGNEQFF	TGTGCCAGCGGGGCTAGCGACGGCAATGAGCAGTTCTTC
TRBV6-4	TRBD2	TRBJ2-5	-	CASSDCASGSRETQYF	TGTGCCAGCAGTGATTGTGCTAGCGGGAGCAGGGAGACCCAGTACTTC
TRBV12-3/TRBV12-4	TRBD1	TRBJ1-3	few	CASTLKGAVDTIYF	TGTGCCAGCACCTTGAAGGGGGCGGTTGACACCATATATTTT
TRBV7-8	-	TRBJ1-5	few	CARGILWKRGYSNQPQHF	TGTGCCAGGGGGATTTTGTGGAAGAGGGGTTATAGCAATCAGCCCCAGCATTTT
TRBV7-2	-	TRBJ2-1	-	CASSSNSIHEQLF	TGTGCCAGCAGCTCCAATAGTATCCATGAGCAGCTCTTC
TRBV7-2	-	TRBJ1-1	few	CASIPVLGEAFF	TGTGCCAGCATCCCGGTCCTCGGGGAAGCTTTCTTT
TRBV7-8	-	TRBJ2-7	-	CASRRPGLGSDYEQYF	TGTGCCAGCAGACGCCCGGGACTTGGCTCGGACTACGAGCAGTACTTC
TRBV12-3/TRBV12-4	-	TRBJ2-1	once	CASSFSENNEQFF	TGTGCCAGCAGTTTCTCAGAGAACAATGAGCAGTTCTTC
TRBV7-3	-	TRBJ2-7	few	CASSLTVVEYEQYF	TGTGCCAGCAGCTTAACAGTGGTCGAGTACGAGCAGTACTTC
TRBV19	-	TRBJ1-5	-	CASSIIGLNQPQHF	TGTGCCAGTAGTATTATAGGGTTGAATCAGCCCCAGCATTTT